This T cell receptor beta chain was sequenced for a study of blood T cell repertoires in COVID-19 (dated by TCRdb to 2020 to 2021). Describing the broader study: The collaborator samples originated in the United States, Italy and Spain and spanned the acute and convalescent phases of COVID-19. The material from the prospective study consisted of cDNA or gDNA derived from T cells, B-cell-depleted T cells, or PBMCs. Subjects who had been exposed to COVID-19, were actively infected with it, or had recovered from it provided the deeply sampled blood TCRbeta repertoires that made up the dataset. A freely available public database, intended as a resource for researchers studying the immune response to SARS-CoV-2, is where the repertoires were released. Samples came from the ongoing ImmuneRACE study (first 160 participants) plus 1,254 subjects from 6 global collaborators. Sample metadata almost always included a de-identified subject ID, COVID-19 status, age in years and sex. Where available, HLA class I and class II types were obtained from metadata supplied by the sample provider rather than from assay-based typing.

Collaborating institutions collected whole blood in K2EDTA tubes following their own protocols. For TCRbeta analysis, collaborators shipped samples in one of three forms: frozen whole blood, isolated PBMCs, or DNA extracted from either of those sample types. General study outcomes and caveats: How much clinical and demographic metadata was included differed by source and by participant, and the metadata was provided uncurated.

TCRbeta CDR3 regions were amplified from genomic DNA by means of the immunoSEQ Assay, a bias-controlled multiplex PCR. Turning to the authors' computational methods: The number of nucleated cells in each sample was estimated from the amplification of reference gene primers within the assay. To quantify the absolute abundance of each unique TCRbeta CDR3 rearrangement, sequence reads were collapsed and filtered. For each sample, productive Simpson clonality was calculated as the square root of Simpson's diversity index over productive rearrangements. TCRdb's version of the immuneACCESS table is confined to in-frame rearrangements and falls short of the full clone set. An unresolved V gene accounts for under half of the shortfall where checked; the remainder is of unknown origin. The V and J calls and clone size are taken from that table; D and trimming were inferred from the DNA. In all, the sample holds approximately 53,000 clones, and 70% to 90% of those were seen once. The ten largest clones take up about 28% of the sample.

V is cut by 3 bases and J by 4 bases, and the space between the germline ends is 6 bases. Via the germline V gene (reference sequence), CDR1 is LNHDA and CDR2 SQIVND. From the cysteine through the phenylalanine, the CDR3 covers 12 amino acids. Just CDR3 DNA is preserved here, 36 bases in frame from base 1. Turning to this clone: Its recognized antigen is unknown. No much larger clonotype is one base removed from it; base qualities were not supplied.

Recombination joined TRBV19 with TRBJ2-5; 6 matching bases give a weak D call of TRBD1. The source of this sequence is a human donor in a cohort sampled during active COVID-19. The sequenced material came from peripheral blood. The DNA reads TGTGCCAGTAGTATGACAGGAGAGACCCAGTACTTC. It encodes CASSMTGETQYF.